The 26 T cell receptor beta chains below come from one sample, sequenced in a study of CD8 T cells in ankylosing spondylitis. General study findings and limits: Among TCR beta sequences, a motif of under ten highly homologous variants appeared characteristic of ankylosing spondylitis blood.

Their cognate antigens are unknown. TCRdb re-derived calls from the 5' RACE reads in MiXCR, one entry per CDR3 protein. The sample contains under 850,000 distinct CDR3 sequences, over 15% of which appear only once. Material: blood, either unsorted or a sorted T cell fraction (not recorded which). Receptors originate from a male donor with ankylosing spondylitis.

V and J are TRBV12-5 and TRBJ2-3; 8 bases are a match to TRBD1. V shed 0 bases and J 5 bases; nucleotides not matched to a gene: 7. From germline, CDR1 is LGHNT and CDR2 FRNRAP. The CDR3 spans 16 residues. CDR3 sequence (DNA): TGTGCTAGTGGTTTGGTAGGGACAGGATCTCGAGATACGCAGTATTTT. Its protein product is CASGLVGTGSRDTQYF.

This clonotype has ten or more counts. The J gene is TRBJ2-6, the V gene TRBV5-1; no reliable D call. Germline V gene lookup returns CDR1 SGHRS and CDR2 YFSETQ. The CDR3 runs to 15 residues. Trimming removed 0 bases from V and 0 bases from J, with 4 bases in between. The CDR3 loop reads CASSLVFSGANVLTF. CDR3 DNA: TGCGCCAGCAGCTTGGTCTTCTCTGGGGCCAACGTCCTGACTTTC.

This clonotype was counted between two and nine times. The V gene is TRBV9, the J gene TRBJ1-2, with TRBD1 identical over 9 bases. Germline V lookup: CDR1 SGDLS, CDR2 YYNGEE. Trimming took 6 bases from V and 3 from J; bases not matched to a gene: 9. This CDR3 is built from 15 residues. In DNA form, the CDR3 reads TGTGCCAGCAAAGACCCGACAGGGGGTCACTATGGCTACACCTTC. It codes for CASKDPTGGHYGYTF.

The chain's CDR3 is CASSEEGMNYGYTF. CDR3 sequence (DNA): TGTGCCAGCAGTGAGGAGGGGATGAACTATGGCTACACCTTC. V is TRBV6-1 and J is TRBJ1-2; TRBD1 might be the D (5 bases). The V gene lost 3 bases and the J gene lost 2 bases, with 10 bases spanning the gap. The length of the CDR3 is 14 residues. In germline, CDR1 is MNHNS, CDR2 SASEGT.

This clonotype has just a few counts. The gene calls are TRBV9 and TRBJ2-3; TRBD1 aligns across 8 bases. After removal of 0 bases from V and 3 bases from J, the junction contained 6 bases not matched to a gene. This CDR3 is 16 amino acids long. In germline, CDR1 is SGDLS, CDR2 YYNGEE. The CDR3 reads CASSVAGGLKTDTQYF. CDR3 bases: TGTGCCAGCAGCGTAGCAGGGGGCCTCAAAACAGATACGCAGTATTTT.

This chain's CDR3 is CSATEQGSAYEQYF. The CDR3 bases are TGCAGTGCCACAGAACAGGGGAGTGCCTACGAGCAGTACTTC. The rearrangement joins TRBV20-1 to TRBJ2-7, with TRBD1 matching over 7 bases. The germline V gene encodes CDR1 DFQATT and CDR2 SNEGSKA (reference sequence). Trimming cost V 6 bases and J 2 bases; bases outside gene matches: 10. This CDR3 comprises 14 residues.

The chain combines TRBV5-1 with TRBJ2-3; 10 bases agree with TRBD1. The CDR3 is made up of 16 amino acids. CDR1 is SGHRS and CDR2 is YFSETQ in the germline V gene. Losses at the gene ends were 4 bases for V and 2 bases for J; bases not matched to a gene: 7. The CDR3 nucleotides read TGCGCCAGCAGCGGGACCGGGACAGGGGCCACAGATACGCAGTATTTT. This gives the protein CASSGTGTGATDTQYF.

This clonotype came up a few times. J is TRBJ2-2 and V is TRBV12-3 or TRBV12-4, with 7 bases identical to TRBD1. Trimming took 4 bases from V and 5 from J; bases not matched to a gene: 7. This CDR3 region has 15 residues. For the CDR3, the DNA is TGTGCCAGCAGTTCTCTGACAGGGCGGACCGGGGAGCTGTTTTTT. It encodes CASSSLTGRTGELFF.

The V gene is TRBV12-3 or TRBV12-4, the J gene TRBJ1-2; D is ambiguous. V lost 3 bases to trimming and J lost 1 base, with 9 bases between them. The CDR3 is 14 residues long. In DNA, the CDR3 is TGTGCCAGCAGTTTTGGGGTTTTTAACTATGGCTACACCTTC. It translates to CASSFGVFNYGYTF.

This clonotype was counted a few times. V usage is TRBV4-2 and J usage is TRBJ1-5; D gene unclear. The CDR3 runs 15 residues. V lost 0 bases and J lost 7, with 13 bases in between. CDR1 LGHNA and CDR2 YNFKEQ come from the germline V gene. The DNA for the CDR3 is TGTGCCAGCAGCCAAGAATGGAGAGGCGGGCAGCCCCAGCATTTT. This encodes CASSQEWRGGQPQHF.

The chain has TRBV14 and TRBJ2-7; D uncertain. V lost 5 bases and J 1 base, leaving 6 bases between the germline ends. CDR1 and CDR2 (germline): SGHDN, FVKESK. CDR3 length equals 12 residues. The CDR3 is CASSYASYEQYF. Written as DNA, the CDR3 is TGTGCCAGCAGCTATGCATCCTACGAGCAGTACTTC.

This clonotype was seen only a few times. The V and J genes are TRBV2 and TRBJ1-6; a weak D match, TRBD1 (6 bases). Trimming left V 7 bases short and J 7 bases short, with 11 bases between. Germline assignment: CDR1 SNHLY and CDR2 FYNNEI. This CDR3 spans 13 amino acids. CDR3 protein: CASTGTTNSPLHF. Here the CDR3 DNA reads TGTGCCAGCACCGGGACAACGAATTCACCCCTCCACTTT.

This clonotype was detected once. The chain has TRBV19 and TRBJ1-5; possible D gene TRBD1, 6 bases. The CDR3 has 18 amino acids. The germline V and J ends were trimmed by 6 bases and 0 bases, with 21 bases remaining between them. Germline CDR1 and CDR2: LNHDA and SQIVND (reference sequence). CDR3 residues: CASSRTGGKIDSNQPQHF. In DNA, the CDR3 is TGTGCCAGTAGCAGAACCGGGGGCAAGATCGATAGCAATCAGCCCCAGCATTTT.

Many counts were recorded for this clonotype. The gene calls are TRBV7-9 and TRBJ2-3, with D unresolved. Germline CDR1 is SEHNR and CDR2 is FQNEAQ (reference sequence). The CDR3 is made up of 10 amino acids. Trimming pared 8 bases from V and 2 bases from J, leaving 2 bases between. CDR3 region: CASSTDTQYF. The CDR3, as DNA: TGTGCCAGCTCCACAGATACGCAGTATTTT.

The J gene is TRBJ1-3, the V gene TRBV6-1, with TRBD1 matching 10 bases. With V trimmed by 4 bases and J by 2 bases, 14 bases remained unmatched. This CDR3 is 19 amino acids long. Germline V lookup: CDR1 MNHNS, CDR2 SASEGT. The CDR3 here is CASSGSRDRGRITGNTIYF. The CDR3, as DNA: TGTGCCAGCAGTGGGTCCCGGGACAGGGGTCGTATAACTGGAAACACCATATATTTT.

The genes are TRBV12-3 or TRBV12-4 and TRBJ1-2, with TRBD1 matching over 9 bases. Losses at the gene ends were 5 bases for V and 4 bases for J; bases not matched to a gene: 8. This CDR3 has 15 residues. For the CDR3, the DNA is TGTGCCAGCAGTCACTCCGGGACAGGGAGCTATGGCTACACCTTC. It is translated as CASSHSGTGSYGYTF.

The chain is built from TRBV2 and TRBJ2-5; TRBD2 is a possible D gene (5 bases). This CDR3 contains 12 residues. Germline V gives CDR1 SNHLY, CDR2 FYNNEI. V was cut by 5 bases and J by 5 bases, with 9 bases left in between. CDR3 nucleotides: TGTGCCAGCAGTTCAGCGGTTGAGACCCAGTACTTC. The encoded protein is CASSSAVETQYF.

The chain uses TRBV24-1 and TRBJ2-1, with TRBD1 matching 7 bases. V dropped 3 bases and J dropped 3; count of bases not matched to a gene: 7. The CDR3 extends over 16 amino acids. Looked up from germline, CDR1 is KGHDR and CDR2 is SFDVKD. The CDR3 nucleotides read TGTGCCACCAGTGATCCCACGGGACAGAGCTACAATGAGCAGTTCTTC. Translation: CATSDPTGQSYNEQFF.

This clonotype was observed a handful of times. V is TRBV28 and J is TRBJ1-1, with D possibly being TRBD1 (6 bases). V lost 6 bases and J 2 bases, leaving 10 bases between the germline ends. The CDR3 sequence is 13 residues long. In germline, CDR1 is MDHEN, CDR2 SYDVKM. CDR3 in amino acids: CASRIGTNTEAFF. CDR3 DNA sequence: TGTGCCAGCAGGATCGGGACAAACACTGAAGCTTTCTTT.

CDR3 in amino acids: CASSWWGQNELNEQFF. The CDR3 nucleotides read TGTGCCAGCAGCTGGTGGGGGCAGAACGAGCTAAATGAGCAGTTCTTC. The chain carries TRBV11-1 and TRBJ2-1; a weak D match, TRBD1 (6 bases). Germline values: CDR1 SGHAT, CDR2 FQDESV (reference sequence). This CDR3 contains 16 residues. V was clipped by 4 bases and J by 7 bases, with 20 bases between them. The entire variable domain, with the rest obtained from reference TRBV11-1 and TRBJ2-1, is as follows: EAEVAQSPRYKITEKSQAVAFWCDPISGHATLYWYRQILGQGPELLVQFQDESVVDDSQLPKDRFSAERLKGVDSTLKIQPAELGDSAMYLCASSWWGQNELNEQFFGPGTRLTVL.

The table lists this clonotype with a few counts. V is TRBV3-1 and J is TRBJ1-2; D remains ambiguous. Trimming stripped 4 bases from V and 0 bases from J, with 18 bases between. This CDR3 spans 17 amino acids. CDR1 and CDR2 from the germline V gene are LGHDT and YNNKEL (reference sequence). The CDR3 is CASSPRGSGNANYGYTF. The CDR3, as DNA: TGTGCCAGCAGCCCTAGAGGATCTGGGAACGCTAACTATGGCTACACCTTC.

The V and J genes are TRBV27 and TRBJ1-6; 7 nucleotides agree with TRBD1. The CDR3 is 14 amino acids. Germline V gives CDR1 MNHEY, CDR2 SMNVEV (reference sequence). Losses at the gene ends were 3 bases for V and 10 bases for J; bases not matched to a gene: 6. The CDR3 bases are TGTGCCAGCAGTTTCACAGGGGCTGGCTCACCCCTCCACTTT. It specifies CASSFTGAGSPLHF.

CDR3 bases: TGTGCCAGCAGTTTTTCTCCCCACTTAAAGTTCTTC. Encoded protein: CASSFSPHLKFF. The gene calls are TRBV27 and TRBJ2-1; D not resolved. This CDR3 spans 12 amino acids. Trimming took off 3 bases at V and 14 bases at J, with 14 bases between the two ends. Germline assignment: CDR1 MNHEY and CDR2 SMNVEV (reference sequence).

This clonotype came up a few times. The V and J genes are TRBV3-1 and TRBJ1-2, with D perhaps TRBD1 (5 bases). V was cut by 1 base and J by 4 bases, with 10 bases left in between. Germline V gene lookup returns CDR1 LGHDT and CDR2 YNNKEL (reference sequence). This CDR3 has 14 residues. CDR3 nucleotide sequence: TGTGCCAGCAGCCAAGGAGGGGTTGGCTATGGCTACACCTTC. This sequence encodes CASSQGGVGYGYTF.

This clonotype has more than one count but fewer than ten. This chain links TRBV3-1 with TRBJ1-3; D possibly corresponds to TRBD1 (5 bases). Looked up from germline, CDR1 is LGHDT and CDR2 is YNNKEL (reference sequence). The CDR3 is made up of 18 amino acids. V was trimmed by 6 bases and J by 4 bases, leaving 25 bases between them. In DNA, the CDR3 is TGTGCCAGCAGTCCGGCCGGGACTTCATATGATCCAGGAAACACCATATATTTT. This gives the protein CASSPAGTSYDPGNTIYF.

In its sample, this clonotype was seen a few times. The V and J genes are TRBV6-5 and TRBJ2-2; D is undetermined. The CDR3 has 14 amino acids. Looked up from germline, CDR1 is MNHEY and CDR2 is SVGAGI. V lost 0 bases and J 6 bases, leaving 8 bases between the germline ends. CDR3 nucleotides: TGTGCCAGCAGTTACTCTGGGATCGCCGGGGAGCTGTTTTTT. This gives the protein CASSYSGIAGELFF.